The clone carrying this TCR beta chain was seen only a few times. Its antigen is undetermined. This CDR3 region has 15 residues. CDR1 and CDR2 (germline): KGHSH, LQKENI. V lost 0 bases, J lost 1 base, and 9 bases lay in between. Unstimulated regulatory T cells (CD4+CD25+CD127-), CD4+CD25- non-regulatory cells, CD4 and CD8 cells were FACS-sorted from thawed PBMCs. The sample is drawn from a study of Tregs in tolerant kidney transplant recipients. Broader study findings: No direct test of biological reproducibility was done here. The small number of patients limits these findings pending further validation. Tregs expanded with activated donor B cells seemed most donor-specific.

Profiling relied on immunoSEQ multiplex PCR, and the TCRdb table lists in-frame clones only, not all of them. The profile shows around 230,000 clones, about 80% of them singletons. The specimen was CD4+ T cells from blood. The chain recombines TRBV18 with TRBJ1-1; D is unresolved. This sequence originates from a human donor in good health. CDR3 in DNA: TGTGCCAGCTCACCACCGAACGGTTGGAACACTGAAGCTTTCTTT. Translation gives CASSPPNGWNTEAFF.